This record looks at one T cell receptor beta chain sequence and its context. What it binds is unknown. Germline-derived CDR1 and CDR2 are KGHSH and LQKENI. Trimming removed 1 base from V and 5 bases from J, with 5 bases in between. The CDR3 length is 12 residues. The entry originates in a study of cytomegalovirus exposure and HLA in healthy donors. Whole-study findings and limits: Follow-up analysis later connected one missense variant in DCLRE1C with trimming of TCR beta V- and J-genes.

With 60 Vbeta and 13 Jbeta primers, the PCR was carried out. Using immunoSEQ multiplex PCR, the repertoire was profiled, and TCRdb retains in-frame clones only, with some absent. The sample contains approximately 100,000 clones, approximately 80% of which appear only once. Sequenced sample: PBMCs. This receptor was taken from a man aged 45-60 years in good health and CMV-seronegative. The chain recombines TRBV18 with TRBJ2-5; D is unclear. The CDR3 nucleotides are TGTGCCAGCTCACCACAACAGGAGACCCAGTACTTC. It codes for CASSPQQETQYF.